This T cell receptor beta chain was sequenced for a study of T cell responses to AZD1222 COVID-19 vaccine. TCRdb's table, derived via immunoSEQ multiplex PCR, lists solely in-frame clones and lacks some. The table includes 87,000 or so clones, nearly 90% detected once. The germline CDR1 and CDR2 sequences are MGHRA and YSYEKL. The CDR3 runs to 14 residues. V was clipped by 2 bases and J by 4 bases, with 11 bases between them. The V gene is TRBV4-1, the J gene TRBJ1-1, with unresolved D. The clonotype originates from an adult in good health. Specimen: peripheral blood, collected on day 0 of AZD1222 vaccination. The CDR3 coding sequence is TGCGCCAGCAGCCAAACCGGCGCGGGCACTGAAGCTTTCTTT. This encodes CASSQTGAGTEAFF.